Listed here are 30 T cell receptor beta chains from one sample, sequenced in a study of cytomegalovirus exposure and HLA in healthy donors. Researchers ran the PCR with 60 Vbeta and 13 Jbeta primers. The assay was immunoSEQ multiplex PCR, and TCRdb's table has in-frame clones only and misses some. The profile shows approximately 73,000 clones, under 70% of them singletons. The sample comprised PBMCs. The origin of the receptors is a man aged 25-45 years in good health and CMV-seropositive.

This clone has only one observation. This chain links TRBV4-3 with TRBJ2-7; 12 nucleotides align to TRBD2. The CDR3 sequence is 15 residues long. V lost 1 base and J lost 8; bases outside the gene matches: 6. In germline, CDR1 is LGHNA, CDR2 YSLEER. The CDR3, as DNA: TGCGCCAGCAGCCAAGGAGCTAGCGGGAGGGCGAAGCAGTACTTC. Translating it yields CASSQGASGRAKQYF.

This clone was found a few times. The J gene is TRBJ2-4, the V gene TRBV7-3; 8 positions agree with TRBD1. Per germline, CDR1 SGHTA and CDR2 FQGTGA. After removal of 5 bases from V and 5 bases from J, the junction contained 5 bases not matched to a gene. The CDR3 totals 14 residues. In nucleotides, the CDR3 is TGTGCCAGCAGCGGGGGACAGGTGGAAAACATTCAGTACTTC. Encoded protein: CASSGGQVENIQYF. Combining the CDR3 with reference TRBV7-3 and TRBJ2-4 gives the whole variable domain GAGVSQTPSNKVTEKGKYVELRCDPISGHTALYWYRQSLGQGPEFLIYFQGTGAADDSGLPNDRFFAVRPEGSVSTLKIQRTERGDSAVYLCASSGGQVENIQYFGAGTRLSVL.

The V and J genes are TRBV5-4 and TRBJ2-5, with 13 nucleotides matching TRBD2. The end of the DNA aligns better with TRBJ2-7, so the J call may be wrong. CDR1 SGHNT and CDR2 YYREEE come from the germline V gene (reference sequence). This CDR3 region has 15 residues. The CDR3 DNA sequence: TGTGCCAGCAGCTTGGGGGGACTAGCGGGGTACGAGCAGTACTTC. Protein sequence: CASSLGGLAGYEQYF.

The chain joins TRBV5-1 to TRBJ1-1, with TRBD1 identical over 7 bases. With V trimmed by 4 bases and J by 4 bases, 7 bases remained unmatched. There are 14 residues in the CDR3. Germline V CDR1 and CDR2: SGHRS, YFSETQ. For the CDR3, the DNA is TGCGCCAGCAGCGTCCGGGACAGTACCACTGAAGCTTTCTTT. This codes for CASSVRDSTTEAFF. The full variable domain, rest sourced from reference TRBV5-1 and TRBJ1-1, is KAGVTQTPRYLIKTRGQQVTLSCSPISGHRSVSWYQQTPGQGLQFLFEYFSETQRNKGNFPGRFSGRQFSNSRSEMNVSTLELGDSALYLCASSVRDSTTEAFFGQGTRLTVV.

The V call is TRBV5-4, the J call TRBJ2-1; a possible D gene is TRBD2 (5 bases). Germline V lookup: CDR1 SGHNT, CDR2 YYREEE (reference sequence). Between the trimmed V and J ends, which lost 2 bases and 3 bases, there was a span of 6 bases. This CDR3 region has 13 residues. The CDR3: CASSFEGYNEQFF. CDR3 nucleotides: TGTGCCAGCAGCTTCGAGGGCTACAATGAGCAGTTCTTC.

The chain has TRBV9 and TRBJ1-5; D possibly corresponds to TRBD1 (6 bases). V shed 0 bases and J shed 3 bases, with 7 bases lying between them. The CDR3 sequence is 14 residues long. Germline V gene sequence: CDR1 SGDLS, CDR2 YYNGEE. The CDR3 DNA reads TGTGCCAGCAGCGTAGGGGACAACAATCAGCCCCAGCATTTT. This sequence encodes CASSVGDNNQPQHF. Full variable domain (rest looked up from reference TRBV9 and TRBJ1-5): DSGVTQTPKHLITATGQRVTLRCSPRSGDLSVYWYQQSLDQGLQFLIQYYNGEERAKGNILERFSAQQFPDLHSELNLSSLELGDSALYFCASSVGDNNQPQHFGDGTRLSIL.

The V call is TRBV4-1, the J call TRBJ1-5, with 7 bases matching TRBD1. Germline V CDR1 and CDR2: MGHRA, YSYEKL. The CDR3 is made up of 15 amino acids. Losses at the gene ends were 1 base for V and 2 bases for J; bases not matched to a gene: 2. CDR3 nucleotide sequence: TGCGCCAGCAGCCAAGGAGGGGGCGGCAATCAGCCCCAGCATTTT. Encoded protein: CASSQGGGGNQPQHF.

The CDR3 bases are TGTGCCAGCAGCTTACCCTTCGGACTTAGCAATCAGCCCCAGCATTTT. Translating it yields CASSLPFGLSNQPQHF. The chain joins TRBV11-2 to TRBJ1-5; D is ambiguous. Germline-derived CDR1 and CDR2 are SGHAT and FQNNGV. Deletions cut 2 bases from V and 0 bases from J, with 11 bases between. The CDR3 contains 16 residues.

The chain combines TRBV7-2 with TRBJ2-7, with 10 nucleotides matching TRBD2. The CDR3 covers 16 residues. The V segment lost 5 bases and the J segment 3 bases; nucleotides outside the gene matches: 10. The germline gives CDR1 SGHTA, CDR2 FQGNSA. The CDR3 DNA reads TGTGCCAGCAGCCCCACCTCTAGCGGGAGTAGCTACGAGCAGTACTTC. Its protein product is CASSPTSSGSSYEQYF. Based on the CDR3 plus reference TRBV7-2 and TRBJ2-7, the full variable domain is GAGVSQSPSNKVTEKGKDVELRCDPISGHTALYWYRQSLGQGLEFLIYFQGNSAPDKSGLPSDRFSAERTGGSVSTLTIQRTQQEDSAVYLCASSPTSSGSSYEQYFGPGTRLTVT.

As for this clone: The same CDR3 can be traced to other DNA sequences in this sample. V usage is TRBV28 and J usage is TRBJ2-7; D perhaps matches TRBD1 (6 bases). The CDR3 consists of 15 residues. V lost 3 bases and J 1 base, leaving 13 bases between the germline ends. The germline gives CDR1 MDHEN, CDR2 SYDVKM. The CDR3 nucleotides read TGTGCCAGCAGTTTCCTCGCAGGGGCTTCCTACGAGCAGTACTTC. Its protein is CASSFLAGASYEQYF.

This clone was counted between two and nine times. This CDR3 is CASSNGQGSTGELFF. As DNA, the CDR3 is TGTGCCAGCAGCAATGGACAGGGTAGCACCGGGGAGCTGTTTTTT. This sequence joins TRBV5-4 and TRBJ2-2; 8 bases match TRBD1. Germline values: CDR1 SGHNT, CDR2 YYREEE (reference sequence). CDR3 length: 15 amino acids. The ends lost 4 bases at V and 4 bases at J; junction bases unmatched: 6. The full variable domain, its missing parts supplied by reference TRBV5-4 and TRBJ2-2, is ETGVTQSPTHLIKTRGQQVTLRCSSQSGHNTVSWYQQALGQGPQFIFQYYREEENGRGNFPPRFSGLQFPNYSSELNVNALELDDSALYLCASSNGQGSTGELFFGEGSRLTVL.

This clone occurred once. The chain links TRBV5-1 to TRBJ2-5; D possibly corresponds to TRBD1 (6 bases). Gene TRBJ2-7 matches the end of the DNA better, so the J call may be wrong. Per the germline V gene, CDR1 is SGHRS and CDR2 is YFSETQ. The CDR3 has 14 residues. CDR3 DNA: TGCGCCAGCAGCTCGGCGACAGGAACCTACGAGCAGTACTTC. This sequence encodes CASSSATGTYEQYF.

The V call is TRBV7-8, the J call TRBJ1-2; weak D call: TRBD1 (6 bases). The CDR3 has 13 residues. The V and J ends lost 1 base and 6 bases respectively, with 9 bases between them. Germline CDR1 and CDR2: SGHVS and FQNEAQ. The CDR3 sequence is CASSLGQGNGYTF. The CDR3 bases are TGTGCCAGCAGCTTAGGGCAGGGGAATGGCTACACCTTC. Using reference TRBV7-8 and TRBJ1-2 for the parts outside the CDR3, the full variable domain is GAGVSQSPRYKVAKRGQDVALRCDPISGHVSLFWYQQALGQGPEFLTYFQNEAQLDKSGLPSDRFFAERPEGSVSTLKIQRTQQEDSAVYLCASSLGQGNGYTFGSGTRLTVV.

The genes are TRBV4-1 and TRBJ1-2; TRBD1 agrees at 9 bases. The CDR3 spans 15 residues. The V and J ends lost 0 bases and 4 bases, in that order; junction bases with no gene match: 3. Germline-derived CDR1 and CDR2 are MGHRA and YSYEKL. CDR3 loop: CASSQDPDRGYGYTF. DNA for the CDR3: TGCGCCAGCAGCCAAGATCCGGACAGGGGCTATGGCTACACCTTC.

The chain has TRBV7-6 and TRBJ2-3; possibly TRBD2 for D (5 bases). The CDR3 totals 14 residues. Germline CDR1 and CDR2: SGHVS and FNYEAQ. Trimming removed 5 bases from V and 1 base from J, with 10 bases in between. CDR3 coding DNA: TGTGCCAGCAGCCATTGGACTGGCACAGATACGCAGTATTTT. Translation gives CASSHWTGTDTQYF.

The rearrangement joins TRBV5-4 to TRBJ2-5, with no clear D. Germline V gene lookup returns CDR1 SGHNT and CDR2 YYREEE (reference sequence). Deletions cut 0 bases from V and 2 bases from J, with 11 bases between. This CDR3 comprises 15 residues. CDR3 residues: CASSLDYVSQETQYF. Here the CDR3 DNA reads TGTGCCAGCAGCTTGGATTATGTGTCTCAAGAGACCCAGTACTTC.

This clone came up once. V usage is TRBV10-1 and J usage is TRBJ1-5; 7 nucleotides line up with TRBD1. Looked up from germline, CDR1 is WNHNN and CDR2 is SYGVQD (reference sequence). V shed 1 base and J 1 base; nucleotides not matched to a gene: 4. The CDR3 extends over 16 amino acids. The CDR3 nucleotides are TGCGCCAGCAGTGAGTACCTGGACAGGAGCAATCAGCCCCAGCATTTT. It specifies CASSEYLDRSNQPQHF.

This rearrangement joins TRBV10-2 to TRBJ1-2, with 8 bases aligning to TRBD1. This CDR3 has 14 residues. The trim removed 6 bases at V and 2 bases at J, leaving 5 bases unmatched. Germline CDR1 reads WSHSY; CDR2 reads SAAADI. The CDR3 is CASRLRTGNYGYTF. DNA for the CDR3: TGCGCCAGCAGACTCAGGACAGGGAACTATGGCTACACCTTC.

This chain uses TRBV25-1 with TRBJ2-7; 12 nucleotides line up with TRBD2. Germline CDR1 and CDR2: MGHDK and SYGVNS. V shed 8 bases and J 3 bases; nucleotides not matched to a gene: 2. The CDR3 contains 13 residues. The CDR3 loop is CASGLAGNYEQYF. CDR3 sequence (DNA): TGTGCCAGCGGACTAGCGGGGAACTACGAGCAGTACTTC.

The V gene is TRBV5-1, the J gene TRBJ2-2, with 10 bases that match TRBD2. CDR3 size: 15 residues. V was clipped by 0 bases and J by 5 bases; unmatched bases: 1. CDR1 SGHRS and CDR2 YFSETQ come from the germline V gene. The CDR3 here is CASSLVLAGTGELFF. The CDR3 region has the DNA TGCGCCAGCAGCTTGGTACTAGCGGGGACCGGGGAGCTGTTTTTT.

The chain links TRBV11-2 to TRBJ1-1; TRBD1 agrees at 8 bases. V gave up 6 bases and J gave up 5 bases; unmatched junction bases: 2. Germline CDR1 SGHAT, CDR2 FQNNGV. There are 12 residues in the CDR3. CDR3 nucleotides: TGTGCCAGCAGTCAGGGGGCTACTGAAGCTTTCTTT. Its translation: CASSQGATEAFF.

This rearrangement joins TRBV11-2 to TRBJ2-1; perhaps TRBD2 as D (5 bases). The CDR3 runs to 16 residues. The V gene lost 6 bases and the J gene lost 8 bases, with 23 bases spanning the gap. The germline CDR1 and CDR2 sequences are SGHAT and FQNNGV. CDR3 amino acids: CASRRVRAGVSDEQFF. In DNA form, the CDR3 reads TGTGCCAGCAGGAGGGTGCGGGCGGGTGTGAGTGATGAGCAGTTCTTC.

The rearrangement links TRBV28 to TRBJ2-1; 7 nucleotides line up with TRBD1. This CDR3 is 15 amino acids long. Trimming took 6 bases from V and 4 from J; bases not matched to a gene: 9. The V gene's germline CDR1 is MDHEN and CDR2 SYDVKM. CDR3 sequence reads: CASSSGTVNYNEQFF. The CDR3 DNA is TGTGCCAGCAGCTCCGGGACAGTTAATTACAATGAGCAGTTCTTC. Supplemented by reference TRBV28 and TRBJ2-1, the full variable domain reads DVKVTQSSRYLVKRTGEKVFLECVQDMDHENMFWYRQDPGLGLRLIYFSYDVKMKEKGDIPEGYSVSREKKERFSLILESASTNQTSMYLCASSSGTVNYNEQFFGPGTRLTVL.

This clone was seen more than once but under ten times. This chain links TRBV18 with TRBJ1-2, with D possibly TRBD1 on 5 matching bases. There are 14 residues in the CDR3. Germline V gene lookup returns CDR1 KGHSH and CDR2 LQKENI. The germline V and J ends were trimmed by 6 bases and 1 base, with 12 bases remaining between them. CDR3 coding DNA: TGTGCCAGCTCCCCCCGGGACTTTAACTATGGCTACACCTTC. Encoded protein: CASSPRDFNYGYTF.

The chain carries TRBV19 and TRBJ2-1; the D gene is possibly TRBD2 (5 bases). Germline CDR1 LNHDA, CDR2 SQIVND (reference sequence). Trimming removed 5 bases at V and 6 bases at J, with 17 bases between. The CDR3 consists of 15 residues. CDR3 amino acids: CASSGGPTKLNEQFF. The CDR3 DNA follows: TGTGCCAGTAGTGGAGGCCCGACGAAACTCAATGAGCAGTTCTTC. Full variable domain (outside the CDR3, taken from reference TRBV19 and TRBJ2-1): DGGITQSPKYLFRKEGQNVTLSCEQNLNHDAMYWYRQDPGQGLRLIYYSQIVNDFQKGDIAEGYSVSREKKESFPLTVTSAQKNPTAFYLCASSGGPTKLNEQFFGPGTRLTVL.

This chain's CDR3 is CASSADRGLQETQYF. The CDR3 region has the DNA TGTGCCAGCAGCGCGGACAGGGGGTTACAAGAGACCCAGTACTTC. This chain uses TRBV7-9 with TRBJ2-5, with TRBD1 identical over 10 bases. V trimming: 5 bases; J trimming: 2 bases; junction bases outside the gene matches: 5. In germline, CDR1 is SEHNR, CDR2 FQNEAQ (reference sequence). The CDR3 loop spans 15 amino acids.

This clone was observed once. The J gene is TRBJ2-2, the V gene TRBV28; weak D call: TRBD1 (5 bases). CDR3 length equals 13 residues. Germline V gives CDR1 MDHEN, CDR2 SYDVKM. V was trimmed by 8 bases and J by 4 bases, leaving 11 bases between them. The CDR3 coding sequence is TGTGCCAGCGGCAGGGATCCCACCGGGGAGCTGTTTTTT. Translating gives CASGRDPTGELFF.

The gene calls are TRBV18 and TRBJ1-2; D possibly corresponds to TRBD1 (6 bases). Trimming took off 1 base at V and 7 bases at J, with 13 bases between the two ends. The CDR3 spans 14 residues. Germline CDR1 KGHSH, CDR2 LQKENI. CDR3 residues: CASSPQLQGSGYTF. For the CDR3, the DNA is TGTGCCAGCTCACCACAGTTGCAGGGGAGTGGCTACACCTTC.

About this clone: A read error is likely here: a far larger clone is one base away. V and J are TRBV7-9 and TRBJ2-7, with D possibly being TRBD2 (5 bases). This CDR3 has 12 residues. Germline lookup yields CDR1 SEHNR and CDR2 FQNEAQ (reference sequence). CDR3 residues: CTSRFEGTEQYF. For the CDR3, the DNA is TGTACCAGCAGATTCGAGGGTACCGAGCAGTACTTC.

This clone was counted between two and nine times. The chain uses TRBV27 and TRBJ2-1; TRBD2 is a possible D gene (5 bases). The CDR3 is 14 amino acids. Trimming took off 5 bases at V and 2 bases at J, with 10 bases between the two ends. Germline V gene lookup returns CDR1 MNHEY and CDR2 SMNVEV (reference sequence). The CDR3 spells CASSHRDPYNEQFF. The CDR3 nucleotides are TGTGCCAGCAGTCATCGGGATCCCTACAATGAGCAGTTCTTC.